This T cell receptor beta chain was profiled in a study of OX40 agonist ivuxolimab in advanced cancers. Whole-study context: With a range of 23 to 79, age averaged approximately 55 years, and approximately 83% were male.

This CDR3 comprises 14 residues. Germline-derived CDR1 and CDR2 are SSHAT and FNYEAQ (reference sequence). Assay: immunoSEQ multiplex PCR; the TCRdb copy retains only in-frame clones and omits some. The sample contains tens of thousands of clones, roughly nine tenths of which appear only once. In the case of this clone: Its ends do not fully match the called genes, so a read error is possible.

This clonotype originated in an adult with an advanced solid tumor such as melanoma, head and neck, liver or kidney cancer. The sequences come from CD4+ or CD8+ T cells sorted from blood, collected in a trial of the OX40 agonist ivuxolimab. The rearrangement joins TRBV7-7 to TRBJ2-7; maybe TRBD2 (5 bases). The chain's CDR3 is CASSPREGSYEQYF. In DNA, the CDR3 is TGTGCTAGCAGCCCCCGCGAGGGTTCCTACGAGCAGTACTTC.